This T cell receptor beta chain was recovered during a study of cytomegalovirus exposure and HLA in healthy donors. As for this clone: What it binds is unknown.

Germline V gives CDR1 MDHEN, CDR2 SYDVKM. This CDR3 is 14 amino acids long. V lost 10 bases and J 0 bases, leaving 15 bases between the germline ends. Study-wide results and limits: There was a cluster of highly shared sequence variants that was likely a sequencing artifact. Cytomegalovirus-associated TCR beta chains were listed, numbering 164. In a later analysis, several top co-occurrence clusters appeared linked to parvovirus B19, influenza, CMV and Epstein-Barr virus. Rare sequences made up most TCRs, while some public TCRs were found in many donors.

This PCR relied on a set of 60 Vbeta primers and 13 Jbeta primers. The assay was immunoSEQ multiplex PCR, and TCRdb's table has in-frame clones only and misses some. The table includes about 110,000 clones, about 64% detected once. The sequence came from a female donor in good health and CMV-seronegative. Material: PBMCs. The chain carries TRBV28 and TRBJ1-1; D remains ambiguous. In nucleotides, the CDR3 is TGTGCCATCAACGGCGGAGTTATGAACACTGAAGCTTTCTTT. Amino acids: CAINGGVMNTEAFF.